One sample yielded the 15 T cell receptor beta chains listed below, sequenced in a study of OX40 agonist ivuxolimab in advanced cancers. Clones were sequenced by immunoSEQ multiplex PCR, and TCRdb holds only the in-frame ones, with some missing. This sample yields roughly 55,000 clones, of which 80% are seen a single time; 4% to 4.5% belongs to the top ten. The sequencing here drew on CD4+ or CD8+ T cells sorted from blood, taken in a trial of the OX40 agonist ivuxolimab. All receptors come from an adult with an advanced solid tumor such as melanoma, head and neck, liver or kidney cancer.

The genes are TRBV11-2 and TRBJ2-7; D is undetermined. CDR3 length equals 14 residues. Germline V gene sequence: CDR1 SGHAT, CDR2 FQNNGV. Trimming left V 1 base short and J 0 bases short, with 7 bases between. DNA of the CDR3: TGTGCCAGCAGCTTAGGATACAGCTCCTACGAGCAGTACTTC. This translates into CASSLGYSSYEQYF.

The chain recombines TRBV7-3 with TRBJ2-1; the D gene is possibly TRBD1 (5 bases). Germline V gene data show CDR1 as SGHTA and CDR2 as FQGTGA. This CDR3 is built from 13 residues. Trimming stripped 5 bases from V and 4 bases from J, with 9 bases between. CDR3 amino acids: CASSEGAYNEQFF. The CDR3 region has the DNA TGTGCCAGCAGCGAAGGGGCGTACAATGAGCAGTTCTTC.

This clone was detected only once. The J gene is TRBJ1-2, the V gene TRBV28; 8 bases match TRBD1. The trim removed 8 bases at V and 8 bases at J, leaving 22 bases unmatched. The V gene's germline CDR1 is MDHEN and CDR2 SYDVKM. The CDR3 covers 17 residues. For the CDR3, the DNA is TGTGCCAGCGTAGGTCCGTGGGACAGGACGACAAAGGGCGGCTACACCTTC. Residues: CASVGPWDRTTKGGYTF.

The V gene is TRBV5-6, the J gene TRBJ1-6; D remains unclear. V lost 4 bases and J 4 bases, leaving 9 bases between the germline ends. This CDR3 spans 14 amino acids. The V gene's germline CDR1 is SGHDT and CDR2 YYEEEE. The DNA for the CDR3 is TGTGCCAGCAGCCCAAACATGTATAATTCACCCCTCCACTTT. It codes for CASSPNMYNSPLHF.

The CDR3 sequence: CASSIVSATGELFF. In DNA, the CDR3 is TGTGCCAGTAGTATTGTCTCGGCTACCGGGGAGCTGTTTTTT. The rearrangement links TRBV19 to TRBJ2-2; unclear D gene. The CDR3 totals 14 residues. The germline gives CDR1 LNHDA, CDR2 SQIVND (reference sequence). Trimming cost V 3 bases and J 5 bases, with 10 bases left between them.

The table lists this clone with a count of one. CDR3 region: CAISESPRGNYGYTF. The CDR3 DNA follows: TGTGCCATCAGTGAGTCCCCCAGGGGGAACTATGGCTACACCTTC. The chain carries TRBV10-3 and TRBJ1-2; 7 nucleotides agree with TRBD1. The junction had 3 bases not matched to a gene; V was cut back by 0 bases and J by 2 bases. The V gene's germline CDR1 is ENHRY and CDR2 SYGVKD. The CDR3 covers 15 residues.

The chain combines TRBV10-2 with TRBJ2-3; 7 bases align to TRBD2. This CDR3 contains 20 residues. The germline V gene encodes CDR1 WSHSY and CDR2 SAAADI. With V trimmed by 0 bases and J by 0 bases, 15 bases remained unmatched. CDR3 bases: TGCGCCAGCAGTGAGTCTAGTTGGGGAGCGGGACCCTCTAGCACAGATACGCAGTATTTT. Translated, it gives CASSESSWGAGPSSTDTQYF.

The rearrangement joins TRBV20-1 to TRBJ1-3, with D unclear. V was pared by 2 bases and J by 4 bases, with 3 bases between. This CDR3 has 11 amino acids. Germline-derived CDR1 and CDR2 are DFQATT and SNEGSKA (reference sequence). DNA for the CDR3: TGCAGTGCTAGATCCGGAAACACCATATATTTT. It is translated as CSARSGNTIYF.

The V and J genes are TRBV6-5 and TRBJ2-5; 7 bases agree with TRBD2. J lost 5 bases, V lost 1 base, and 4 bases had no gene match. The CDR3 spans 14 residues. Germline lookup yields CDR1 MNHEY and CDR2 SVGAGI. In nucleotides, the CDR3 is TGTGCCAGCAGTTACTGGACTAGGTCGGAGACCCAGTACTTC. Its protein product is CASSYWTRSETQYF.

The genes are TRBV19 and TRBJ2-5; no reliable D call. Germline V lookup: CDR1 LNHDA, CDR2 SQIVND (reference sequence). V was pared by 5 bases and J by 1 base, with 8 bases between. The CDR3 consists of 13 residues. The CDR3 DNA follows: TGTGCCAGTAGTTTTGGGTTCCAAGAGACCCAGTACTTC. Protein: CASSFGFQETQYF.

The rearrangement links TRBV6-1 to TRBJ2-7; TRBD1 aligns across 11 bases. Germline V lookup: CDR1 MNHNS, CDR2 SASEGT. Trimming removed 8 bases from V and 2 bases from J; junction bases left unmatched: 2. The CDR3 has 13 amino acids. The CDR3 DNA follows: TGTGCCAGCCAGGACAGGGGGCCCTACGAGCAGTACTTC. Translating gives CASQDRGPYEQYF.

V and J are TRBV7-9 and TRBJ1-2, with D possibly matching TRBD1 (5 bases). Germline V CDR1 and CDR2: SEHNR, FQNEAQ (reference sequence). V dropped 5 bases and J dropped 8 bases, with 18 bases sitting between them. This CDR3 is built from 14 residues. CDR3 in DNA: TGTGCCAGCAGCCCCTGGGGACCTGTATCCGGCTACACCTTC. It codes for CASSPWGPVSGYTF.

The V call is TRBV6-1, the J call TRBJ2-7, with 8 bases aligning to TRBD1. J gave up 5 bases and V 6 bases, and 9 bases lay outside the gene matches. Germline CDR1 is MNHNS and CDR2 is SASEGT. The CDR3 extends over 14 amino acids. The CDR3 loop reads CASRDAGGIDEQYF. The CDR3 DNA follows: TGTGCCAGCAGGGACGCAGGGGGCATCGACGAGCAGTACTTC.

The rearrangement joins TRBV7-2 to TRBJ1-1; D is undetermined. Germline values: CDR1 SGHTA, CDR2 FQGNSA. The CDR3 covers 14 residues. The V end lost 5 bases, the J end lost 4 bases, and 14 bases lay between the germline ends. This chain's CDR3 is CASSASGGGTEAFF. In DNA form, the CDR3 reads TGTGCCAGCAGCGCCAGTGGCGGCGGCACTGAAGCTTTCTTT.

The chain uses TRBV4-3 and TRBJ2-3; TRBD2 matches 9 bases. Germline CDR1 LGHNA, CDR2 YSLEER. This CDR3 has 16 amino acids. V was pared by 1 base and J by 5 bases, with 7 bases of the junction left unmatched. This chain's CDR3 is CASSQAGRGGRDTQYF. In nucleotides, the CDR3 is TGCGCCAGCAGCCAAGCGGGGCGGGGGGGCCGAGATACGCAGTATTTT.